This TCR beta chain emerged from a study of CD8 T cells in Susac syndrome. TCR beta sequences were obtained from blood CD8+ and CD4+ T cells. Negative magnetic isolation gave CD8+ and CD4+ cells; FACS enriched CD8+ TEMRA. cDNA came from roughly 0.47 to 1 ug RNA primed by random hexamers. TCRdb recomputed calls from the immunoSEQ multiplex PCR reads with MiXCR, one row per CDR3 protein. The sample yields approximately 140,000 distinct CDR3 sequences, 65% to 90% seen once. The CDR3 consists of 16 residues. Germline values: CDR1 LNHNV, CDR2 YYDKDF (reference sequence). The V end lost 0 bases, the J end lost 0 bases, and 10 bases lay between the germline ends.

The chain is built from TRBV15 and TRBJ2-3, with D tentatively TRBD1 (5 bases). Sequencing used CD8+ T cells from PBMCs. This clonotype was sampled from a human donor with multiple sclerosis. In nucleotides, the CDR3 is TGTGCCACCAGCAGAGAGCGGACATTGAGCACAGATACGCAGTATTTT. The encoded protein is CATSRERTLSTDTQYF.